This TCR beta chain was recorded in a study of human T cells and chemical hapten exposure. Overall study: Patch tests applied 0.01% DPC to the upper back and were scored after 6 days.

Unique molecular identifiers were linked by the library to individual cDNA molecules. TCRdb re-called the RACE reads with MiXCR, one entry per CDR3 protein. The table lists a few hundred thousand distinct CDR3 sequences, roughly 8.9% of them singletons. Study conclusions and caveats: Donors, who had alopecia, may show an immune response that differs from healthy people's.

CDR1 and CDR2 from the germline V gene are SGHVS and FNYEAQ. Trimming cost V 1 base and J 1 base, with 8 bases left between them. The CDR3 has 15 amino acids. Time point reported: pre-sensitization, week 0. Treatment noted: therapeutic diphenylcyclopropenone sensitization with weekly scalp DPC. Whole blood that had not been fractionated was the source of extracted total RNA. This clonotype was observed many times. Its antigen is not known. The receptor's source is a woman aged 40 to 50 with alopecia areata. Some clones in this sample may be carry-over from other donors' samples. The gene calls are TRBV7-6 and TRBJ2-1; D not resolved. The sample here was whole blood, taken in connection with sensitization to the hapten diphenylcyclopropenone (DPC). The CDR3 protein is CASSLVAVSYNEQFF. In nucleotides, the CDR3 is TGTGCCAGCAGCTTAGTTGCCGTATCCTACAATGAGCAGTTCTTC.